This TCR beta chain was sequenced for a study of CD8 T cells in ankylosing spondylitis. This clonotype has at least ten counts. As yet, its antigen is unknown. From germline, CDR1 is SGHAT and CDR2 FQNNGV. The CDR3 is 16 amino acids. V lost 2 bases and J 9 bases, leaving 20 bases between the germline ends. Study observations and caveats: What appeared characteristic of ankylosing spondylitis blood was a TCR beta motif of fewer than ten highly homologous variants. Prior literature has documented some motif variants in synovial fluid and blood from reactive arthritis. Disease-linked clones reportedly showed significant enrichment in matched ankylosing spondylitis synovial fluid.

TCRdb itself ran the 5' RACE reads through MiXCR, one entry per CDR3 protein. The table has more than 400,000 distinct CDR3 sequences, about 5% seen once. Material for sequencing was blood, either unsorted or a sorted T cell fraction (not recorded which). The chain couples TRBV11-2 to TRBJ2-1, with a possible D match to TRBD2 (6 bases). The clonotype originates from a male donor with ankylosing spondylitis. For the CDR3, the DNA is TGTGCCAGCAGCTTATACGCGGACCCAAGGAGGGGTGAGCAGTTCTTC. This translates into CASSLYADPRRGEQFF.